Listed here are 30 T cell receptor beta chains from one sample, sequenced in a study of identical twins (TCRdb year 2016). Preparation of the library involved 5' RACE. Sequencing used an Illumina HiSeq 2000. Using fastp trimming at Q25 and MiXCR clonotype assembly, TCRdb reanalyzed the public sequencing data and kept in-frame beta chains. Rows with one shared CDR3 protein collapse into an entry with the most common genes and DNA. For this sample the table gives 450,000 to 600,000 distinct CDR3 sequences, of which around 22% were detected only once. The ten largest clones capture about 0.5% of the sample. These data were also filed under a second study, of yellow fever vaccine responses in identical twins.

Specimen: CD4+ T cells sorted from blood. These receptors were taken from a woman aged 18-29 years in good health.

This clonotype was seen a handful of times. This chain joins TRBV9 and TRBJ1-1, with D unresolved. The CDR3 loop spans 14 amino acids. Germline-derived CDR1 and CDR2 are SGDLS and YYNGEE. V was pared by 6 bases and J by 0 bases, with 12 bases between. The CDR3 reads CASNPQGLNTEAFF. Here the CDR3 DNA reads TGTGCCAGCAACCCCCAAGGGCTGAACACTGAAGCTTTCTTT.

This clonotype was observed a handful of times. The V and J genes are TRBV12-3 or TRBV12-4 and TRBJ2-7; D is undetermined. V lost 3 bases and J 0 bases, leaving 12 bases between the germline ends. The CDR3 consists of 15 residues. CDR3 DNA sequence: TGTGCCAGCAGTTTGGGCGGAGCCCTCTCCTACGAGCAGTACTTC. Protein: CASSLGGALSYEQYF.

In this sample, this clonotype turned up many times. V gene TRBV9 combines with J gene TRBJ1-1; D is perhaps TRBD1 (5 bases). The CDR3 extends over 14 amino acids. CDR1 and CDR2 (germline): SGDLS, YYNGEE. Trimming stripped 3 bases from V and 10 bases from J, with 19 bases between. In DNA form, the CDR3 reads TGTGCCAGCAGCGCCGAGGGGCGCAGTCTACGAGCTTTCTTT. The encoded protein is CASSAEGRSLRAFF. The full variable domain, completed using reference TRBV9 and TRBJ1-1, is DSGVTQTPKHLITATGQRVTLRCSPRSGDLSVYWYQQSLDQGLQFLIQYYNGEERAKGNILERFSAQQFPDLHSELNLSSLELGDSALYFCASSAEGRSLRAFFGQGTRLTVV.

V is TRBV3-1 and J is TRBJ2-5; the D gene is possibly TRBD2 (6 bases). The CDR3 covers 12 residues. Trimming removed 0 bases at V and 13 bases at J, with 12 bases between. In germline, CDR1 is LGHDT, CDR2 YNNKEL (reference sequence). This chain's CDR3 is CASSQDYGGPYF. CDR3 DNA sequence: TGTGCCAGCAGCCAAGATTACGGGGGACCGTACTTC.

This sequence joins TRBV20-1 and TRBJ2-1, with TRBD1 matching over 9 bases. V dropped 6 bases and J dropped 8; count of bases not matched to a gene: 11. Germline V gene lookup returns CDR1 DFQATT and CDR2 SNEGSKA (reference sequence). The CDR3 is 14 amino acids. The CDR3 DNA reads as TGCAGTGCCACCGGGACAGGGAATTCCCATGAGCAGTTCTTC. Translating it yields CSATGTGNSHEQFF.

This clonotype was seen a handful of times. This sequence joins TRBV5-1 and TRBJ1-3; D gene uncertain. The CDR3 has 16 residues. V dropped 3 bases and J dropped 0 bases, with 13 bases sitting between them. In germline, CDR1 is SGHRS, CDR2 YFSETQ. The CDR3 DNA is TGCGCCAGCAGCTCGTCACCCAGCAGCTCTGGAAACACCATATATTTT. Translated, it gives CASSSSPSSSGNTIYF. Complete variable domain (other parts from reference TRBV5-1 and TRBJ1-3): KAGVTQTPRYLIKTRGQQVTLSCSPISGHRSVSWYQQTPGQGLQFLFEYFSETQRNKGNFPGRFSGRQFSNSRSEMNVSTLELGDSALYLCASSSSPSSSGNTIYFGEGSWLTVV.

The V gene is TRBV12-3 or TRBV12-4, the J gene TRBJ1-6, with 7 bases fitting TRBD1. V shed 5 bases, J shed 6 bases, and the junction held 4 bases outside the gene matches. This CDR3 has 14 residues. The DNA of the CDR3 is TGTGCCAGCAGTAAGGGACAGCTTAATTCACCCCTCCACTTT. It yields the protein CASSKGQLNSPLHF.

The chain has TRBV27 and TRBJ1-1; TRBD1 might be the D (6 bases). The CDR3 extends over 15 amino acids. The ends were cut back, 6 bases at V and 4 bases at J, with 18 bases in the middle. The germline V gene has CDR1 MNHEY and CDR2 SMNVEV (reference sequence). CDR3 sequence (DNA): TGTGCCAGCAGAGCTGTAGGGGGGGCGTTCACTGAAGCTTTCTTT. This codes for CASRAVGGAFTEAFF.

The chain uses TRBV5-5 and TRBJ2-3; TRBD1 agrees at 7 bases. The CDR3 spans 17 residues. V was clipped by 5 bases and J by 0 bases; unmatched bases: 12. Germline assignment: CDR1 SGHKS and CDR2 YYEKEE (reference sequence). The CDR3 sequence: CASRQRDWDRSTDTQYF. For the CDR3, the DNA is TGTGCCAGCAGGCAGAGAGATTGGGACAGAAGCACAGATACGCAGTATTTT. The whole variable domain, remainder taken from reference TRBV5-5 and TRBJ2-3, is DAGVTQSPTHLIKTRGQQVTLRCSPISGHKSVSWYQQVLGQGPQFIFQYYEKEERGRGNFPDRFSARQFPNYSSELNVNALLLGDSALYLCASRQRDWDRSTDTQYFGPGTRLTVL.

V and J are TRBV2 and TRBJ2-1; D unresolved. V lost 3 bases to trimming and J lost 10 bases, with 7 bases between them. The CDR3 is 11 amino acids. CDR1 is SNHLY and CDR2 is FYNNEI in the germline V gene. The CDR3 spells CASSEGLEQFF. As DNA, the CDR3 is TGTGCCAGCAGTGAGGGGTTAGAGCAGTTCTTC.

The chain carries TRBV24-1 and TRBJ2-5; the D gene is possibly TRBD1 (5 bases). Germline V CDR1 and CDR2: KGHDR, SFDVKD. V lost 3 bases and J lost 1, with 8 bases in between. The CDR3 spans 14 residues. The CDR3: CATSDGAIQETQYF. CDR3 DNA sequence: TGTGCCACCAGTGATGGGGCAATCCAAGAGACCCAGTACTTC.

This clonotype appeared a few times. The rearrangement joins TRBV6-1 to TRBJ1-6; 9 bases are a match to TRBD1. V was clipped by 5 bases and J by 2 bases; unmatched bases: 7. CDR3 size: 17 residues. Germline loops: CDR1 MNHNS, CDR2 SASEGT. CDR3 residues: CASSRQGEGAYNSPLHF. CDR3 in DNA: TGTGCCAGCAGTAGACAGGGGGAAGGGGCCTATAATTCACCCCTCCACTTT.

The chain uses TRBV6-1 and TRBJ2-1; TRBD2 matches 15 bases. J lost 0 bases, V lost 6 bases, and 6 bases had no gene match. CDR3 length: 18 residues. The germline V gene has CDR1 MNHNS and CDR2 SASEGT. CDR3 amino acids: CASRGTSGRILSYNEQFF. In nucleotides, the CDR3 is TGTGCCAGCAGGGGGACTAGCGGGAGGATCCTCTCCTACAATGAGCAGTTCTTC.

This clonotype was seen a handful of times. The rearrangement links TRBV13 to TRBJ2-7, with D possibly TRBD2 on 5 matching bases. Trimming cost V 3 bases and J 1 base, with 10 bases left between them. Germline CDR1 reads PRHDT; CDR2 reads FYEKMQ (reference sequence). The CDR3 runs to 14 residues. In nucleotides, the CDR3 is TGTGCCAGCAGCTTTTCGGACTTGTCCTACGAGCAGTACTTC. Amino acid sequence: CASSFSDLSYEQYF.

The chain carries TRBV14 and TRBJ2-2; 7 bases line up with TRBD2. Germline-derived CDR1 and CDR2 are SGHDN and FVKESK. The CDR3 is made up of 15 amino acids. With V trimmed by 1 base and J by 5 bases, 4 bases remained unmatched. As DNA, the CDR3 is TGTGCCAGCAGCCAAGGCGGGAGTTTTACCGGGGAGCTGTTTTTT. It yields the protein CASSQGGSFTGELFF.

This clonotype was detected only a few times. The rearrangement uses TRBV10-3 and TRBJ2-5, with 9 bases aligning to TRBD1. Germline V gene data show CDR1 as ENHRY and CDR2 as SYGVKD. The trim removed 5 bases at V and 5 bases at J, leaving 9 bases unmatched. The CDR3 is 15 residues long. The CDR3 nucleotides read TGTGCCATCAGTACCGGGACAGGGATTTTGGAGACCCAGTACTTC. Its protein is CAISTGTGILETQYF.

This clonotype occurred a few times. The gene calls are TRBV20-1 and TRBJ2-7; D might be TRBD1 (6 bases). The CDR3 is made up of 12 amino acids. The V end lost 4 bases, the J end lost 6 bases, and 13 bases lay between the germline ends. Germline CDR1 DFQATT, CDR2 SNEGSKA (reference sequence). CDR3 sequence reads: CSAIGQLGEQYV. The CDR3 nucleotides are TGCAGTGCTATAGGACAGCTAGGCGAGCAGTACGTC.

The chain joins TRBV5-1 to TRBJ2-2, with D possibly called TRBD1 or TRBD2 (5 bases each). CDR1 is SGHRS, CDR2 YFSETQ, per germline. V shed 4 bases and J shed 0 bases, with 13 bases lying between them. This CDR3 region has 16 residues. The CDR3 DNA is TGCGCCAGCAGCCGCCTCGGGGCGTCGAACACCGGGGAGCTGTTTTTT. Translating it yields CASSRLGASNTGELFF.

This clonotype has only a few counts. The genes are TRBV3-1 and TRBJ2-2, with 8 bases aligning to TRBD2. CDR1 and CDR2 from the germline V gene are LGHDT and YNNKEL (reference sequence). This CDR3 comprises 15 residues. Trimming removed 0 bases from V and 9 bases from J; junction bases left unmatched: 6. CDR3 nucleotides: TGTGCCAGCAGCCAAGACCGGGGGGGCAAACGGGAGCTGTTTTTT. Translating gives CASSQDRGGKRELFF. Based on the CDR3 plus reference TRBV3-1 and TRBJ2-2, the full variable domain is DTAVSQTPKYLVTQMGNDKSIKCEQNLGHDTMYWYKQDSKKFLKIMFSYNNKELIINETVPNRFSPKSPDKAHLNLHINSLELGDSAVYFCASSQDRGGKRELFFGEGSRLTVL.

This clonotype has a handful of counts. This chain links TRBV27 with TRBJ1-2, with D possibly being TRBD1 (6 bases). CDR1 and CDR2 (germline): MNHEY, SMNVEV (reference sequence). The CDR3 consists of 17 residues. V lost 5 bases and J 8 bases, leaving 27 bases between the germline ends. The CDR3 sequence: CASSPRPGTQGVRGYTF. The CDR3, as DNA: TGTGCCAGCAGTCCCAGGCCCGGTACACAGGGCGTGCGAGGCTACACCTTC.

The rearrangement links TRBV28 to TRBJ1-6; D is perhaps TRBD1 (6 bases). The germline CDR1 and CDR2 sequences are MDHEN and SYDVKM. The V gene lost 1 base and the J gene lost 4 bases, with 11 bases spanning the gap. CDR3 size: 16 residues. The CDR3 region is CASSLYGTQYNSPLHF. For the CDR3, the DNA is TGTGCCAGCAGTTTATACGGGACACAGTATAATTCACCCCTCCACTTT.

The V and J genes are TRBV18 and TRBJ2-4, with 7 bases lining up with TRBD1. This CDR3 is 15 amino acids long. The J segment lost 8 bases and the V segment lost 2 bases, leaving 9 bases of the junction unmatched. Germline V lookup: CDR1 KGHSH, CDR2 LQKENI. The CDR3 DNA reads TGTGCCAGCTCACCAAATTCGACAGGGTTGTACATTCAGTACTTC. It encodes CASSPNSTGLYIQYF. The full variable domain, its missing parts supplied by reference TRBV18 and TRBJ2-4, is NAGVMQNPRHLVRRRGQEARLRCSPMKGHSHVYWYRQLPEEGLKFMVYLQKENIIDESGMPKERFSAEFPKEGPSILRIQQVVRGDSAAYFCASSPNSTGLYIQYFGAGTRLSVL.

This clonotype turned up a few times. The rearrangement uses TRBV20-1 and TRBJ2-1; 11 bases map to TRBD2. Germline assignment: CDR1 DFQATT and CDR2 SNEGSKA (reference sequence). This CDR3 comprises 16 residues. With 5 bases clipped from V and 7 bases from J, the junction kept 13 bases outside the gene matches. The CDR3 DNA reads TGCAGTGCTCCGCGGGCTAGCGGGAGGTTTTATAATGAGCAGTTCTTC. It encodes CSAPRASGRFYNEQFF.

The chain joins TRBV3-1 to TRBJ2-3, with D unresolved. Per germline, CDR1 LGHDT and CDR2 YNNKEL (reference sequence). V was clipped by 0 bases and J by 6 bases, with 4 bases between them. The CDR3 is 12 residues long. This CDR3 is CASSQEGDTQYF. The DNA for the CDR3 is TGTGCCAGCAGCCAAGAGGGGGATACGCAGTATTTT.

The V call is TRBV12-3 or TRBV12-4, the J call TRBJ1-5; 7 nucleotides align to TRBD1. CDR3 length: 15 residues. The trim removed 6 bases at V and 2 bases at J, leaving 7 bases unmatched. The CDR3 coding sequence is TGTGCCAGCAGCAAATTCACAGGGGGCAATCAGCCCCAGCATTTT. Residues: CASSKFTGGNQPQHF.

The chain recombines TRBV14 with TRBJ2-1, with 8 bases matching TRBD2. Trimming cost V 5 bases and J 4 bases; bases outside gene matches: 7. The germline gives CDR1 SGHDN, CDR2 FVKESK. The CDR3 spans 15 residues. CDR3 sequence reads: CASSDLPGGYNEQFF. The CDR3 DNA reads TGTGCCAGCAGCGACCTCCCGGGGGGGTACAATGAGCAGTTCTTC. Complete variable domain (other parts from reference TRBV14 and TRBJ2-1): EAGVTQFPSHSVIEKGQTVTLRCDPISGHDNLYWYRRVMGKEIKFLLHFVKESKQDESGMPNNRFLAERTGGTYSTLKVQPAELEDSGVYFCASSDLPGGYNEQFFGPGTRLTVL.

The chain recombines TRBV5-1 with TRBJ2-2; TRBD2 matches 13 bases. Germline V gives CDR1 SGHRS, CDR2 YFSETQ. The V and J ends lost 4 bases and 4 bases, in that order; junction bases with no gene match: 7. This CDR3 contains 17 residues. CDR3 bases: TGCGCCAGCAGCCCCACTAGCGGGGGGGCATTCACCGGGGAGCTGTTTTTT. Its protein product is CASSPTSGGAFTGELFF.

This chain joins TRBV6-1 and TRBJ1-1; D unclear. Between the trimmed V and J ends, which lost 5 bases and 1 base, there was a span of 8 bases. The germline gives CDR1 MNHNS, CDR2 SASEGT. The CDR3 covers 13 residues. The CDR3 bases are TGTGCCAGCAGTACATACACGAACACTGAAGCTTTCTTT. This translates into CASSTYTNTEAFF.

The chain recombines TRBV4-1 with TRBJ2-7; 10 bases match TRBD2. Germline V gene sequence: CDR1 MGHRA, CDR2 YSYEKL. The CDR3 loop spans 16 amino acids. The V gene end was trimmed by 0 bases and the J gene end by 7 bases; junction bases not matched to a gene: 9. The CDR3 nucleotides are TGCGCCAGCAGCCAAGATAGGGCTAGCGGGAGAGATGAGCAGTACTTC. This translates into CASSQDRASGRDEQYF.

V and J are TRBV28 and TRBJ2-1; D gene unclear. The CDR3 consists of 15 residues. Germline assignment: CDR1 MDHEN and CDR2 SYDVKM. The V and J ends lost 4 bases and 0 bases respectively, with 10 bases between them. CDR3 loop: CASSSNTGSYNEQFF. The CDR3 DNA follows: TGTGCCAGCAGTTCGAATACGGGCTCCTACAATGAGCAGTTCTTC. Using reference TRBV28 and TRBJ2-1 for the parts outside the CDR3, the full variable domain is DVKVTQSSRYLVKRTGEKVFLECVQDMDHENMFWYRQDPGLGLRLIYFSYDVKMKEKGDIPEGYSVSREKKERFSLILESASTNQTSMYLCASSSNTGSYNEQFFGPGTRLTVL.